The rows below give T cell receptor beta chains drawn from one sample of a study of T cells in Graves' hyperthyroidism and ophthalmopathy. From the multiplex PCR reads, TCRdb called clonotypes with MiXCR, one entry per CDR3 protein. Altogether over 250,000 distinct CDR3 sequences are present, around 15% being singletons, with the ten largest covering 30% to 40%. The sequenced sample was blood. These receptors were collected from a middle-aged woman with Graves' ophthalmopathy. CDR3s include the opening cysteine and the closing phenylalanine or tryptophan. The D gene is left open where the match is weak. Clone size appears in some rows only: once, few, many, or a class for an expanded clone.

v_gene,d_gene,j_gene,abundance,CDR3aa,CDR3nt
TRBV28,NA,TRBJ2-3,many,CASSSPYRRAASTDTQYF,TGTGCCAGCAGTTCCCCATATCGGCGGGCAGCTAGCACAGATACGCAGTATTTT
TRBV12-3/TRBV12-4,NA,TRBJ1-2,many,CASSLRLQGYYGYTF,TGTGCCAGCAGCCTACGACTACAGGGATACTATGGCTACACCTTC
TRBV6-5,TRBD1,TRBJ1-1,NA,CVSSYTGGTEAFF,TGTGTCAGCAGTTACACAGGGGGCACTGAAGCTTTCTTT
TRBV28,TRBD1,TRBJ1-1,NA,CASSLYGQGQDEVSF,TGTGCCAGCAGTTTATACGGACAGGGACAGGATGAAGTTTCCTTT
TRBV4-1,NA,TRBJ1-5,NA,CASSYQARGDRNQPQHF,TGCGCCAGCAGCTACCAGGCCCGCGGGGATCGCAATCAGCCCCAGCATTTT
TRBV29-1,NA,TRBJ2-7,NA,CSVEIQSGKTYEQYF,TGCAGCGTTGAAATACAGTCAGGAAAAACCTACGAGCAGTACTTC
TRBV30,TRBD2,TRBJ2-3,few,CAWSGLRLAMVTQYF,TGTGCCTGGAGTGGTCTGCGACTAGCGATGGTTACGCAGTATTTT
TRBV20-1,TRBD2,TRBJ2-5,many,CSARNSGLARETQYF,TGCAGTGCTAGAAACTCGGGACTAGCTAGGGAGACCCAGTACTTC
TRBV6-1,NA,TRBJ1-3,many,CASSYGGDAGNTIYF,TGTGCCAGCAGTTATGGCGGGGATGCTGGAAACACCATATATTTT
TRBV2,NA,TRBJ2-3,many,CASSSQSRTDTQYF,TGTGCCAGCAGCTCACAGTCACGAACAGATACGCAGTATTTT
TRBV30,TRBD2,TRBJ2-3,few,CAWAAVSSGNTDTQYF,TGTGCCTGGGCGGCGGTGTCTAGCGGGAACACAGATACGCAGTATTTT
TRBV3-1,NA,TRBJ2-3,many,CASSRRSTDTQYF,TGTGCCAGCAGCCGACGGAGCACAGATACGCAGTATTTT
TRBV28,TRBD1,TRBJ2-7,many,CASTRTGYEQYF,TGTGCCAGCACAAGGACAGGGTACGAGCAGTACTTC
TRBV4-1,TRBD1,TRBJ1-2,NA,CASSQTGVDYGYTF,TGCGCCAGCAGCCAAACAGGGGTCGACTATGGCTACACCTTC
TRBV4-1,TRBD2,TRBJ2-5,few,CASSRTMGLEETQYF,TGCGCCAGCAGCCGGACGATGGGACTAGAAGAGACCCAGTACTTC
TRBV5-5,TRBD1,TRBJ1-2,few,CASSLEIGTGYGYTF,TGTGCCAGCAGCTTAGAAATTGGGACAGGATATGGCTACACCTTC
TRBV20-1,NA,TRBJ1-1,few,CSASYSLEAFF,TGCAGTGCTAGTTACAGCCTTGAAGCTTTCTTT
TRBV20-1,NA,TRBJ2-3,few,CSADSSRARDTQYF,TGCAGTGCTGACTCTTCGAGAGCCAGGGATACGCAGTATTTT
TRBV24-1,NA,TRBJ1-2,many,CATSDHPGTYGYTF,TGTGCCACCAGTGATCACCCGGGAACCTATGGCTACACCTTC
TRBV4-1,TRBD2,TRBJ2-7,NA,CASSTQRGYSYEQYF,TGCGCCAGCAGCACCCAGCGGGGGTACTCCTACGAGCAGTACTTC
TRBV5-1,NA,TRBJ2-2,NA,CASSAGGSYTGELFF,TGCGCCAGCAGCGCGGGTGGATCCTACACCGGGGAGCTGTTTTTT
TRBV18,TRBD1,TRBJ2-5,many,CASSPGTGNQETQYF,TGTGCCAGCTCACCAGGGACAGGCAACCAAGAGACCCAGTACTTC
TRBV12-3/TRBV12-4,TRBD1,TRBJ2-4,many,CASSSSLTGTVIQYF,TGTGCCAGCAGTTCCAGCTTGACAGGGACGGTCATTCAGTACTTC
TRBV3-1,NA,TRBJ2-5,many,CASSAGYKTQYF,TGTGCCAGCAGCGCCGGGTACAAGACCCAGTACTTC
TRBV7-9,TRBD2,TRBJ2-7,NA,CASSLPSGPYEQYF,TGTGCCAGCAGCCTCCCTAGCGGACCTTACGAGCAGTACTTC
TRBV9,NA,TRBJ2-1,few,CASSVLGGTYNEQFF,TGTGCCAGCAGCGTATTGGGGGGAACCTACAATGAGCAGTTCTTC
TRBV3-1,NA,TRBJ1-3,NA,CASRQSPAGNTIYF,TGTGCCAGCAGACAAAGCCCAGCCGGAAACACCATATATTTT
TRBV28,NA,TRBJ2-3,many,CASGRSNTDTQYF,TGTGCCAGCGGGCGTTCCAACACAGATACGCAGTATTTT
TRBV28,TRBD2,TRBJ2-3,many,CASRHGLAGAGDTQYF,TGTGCCAGCAGGCACGGACTAGCGGGAGCCGGGGATACGCAGTATTTT
TRBV20-1,NA,TRBJ2-5,NA,CSAAGQPTETQYF,TGCAGTGCAGCCGGACAGCCGACAGAGACCCAGTACTTC
TRBV28,NA,TRBJ1-6,many,CASHKQTYNSPLHF,TGTGCCAGCCACAAACAAACCTATAATTCACCCCTCCACTTT
TRBV28,NA,TRBJ2-5,NA,CASSLPIGPLQETQYF,TGTGCCAGCAGTTTACCTATAGGACCGTTACAAGAGACCCAGTACTTC
TRBV28,NA,TRBJ2-3,many,CASLASTDTQYF,TGTGCCAGCCTTGCTAGCACAGATACGCAGTATTTT
TRBV12-3/TRBV12-4,NA,TRBJ2-7,NA,CASSFRTGGANYEQYF,TGTGCCAGCAGTTTCCGGACTGGCGGGGCCAACTACGAGCAGTACTTC
TRBV6-1,NA,TRBJ1-1,many,CASSERGSDSLNTEAFF,TGTGCCAGCAGTGAAAGAGGGTCGGACAGCCTGAACACTGAAGCTTTCTTT
TRBV4-2,TRBD1,TRBJ1-1,few,CASSRTGEDTEAFF,TGTGCCAGCAGCCGAACAGGGGAGGACACTGAAGCTTTCTTT
TRBV10-3,TRBD2,TRBJ2-2,many,CAIKYGGANTGELFF,TGTGCCATCAAGTACGGGGGGGCGAACACCGGGGAGCTGTTTTTT
TRBV28,NA,TRBJ2-1,NA,CASSEPTLAYRKSNEQFF,TGTGCCAGCAGTGAACCTACCCTAGCTTACCGAAAATCCAATGAGCAGTTCTTC
TRBV12-3/TRBV12-4,NA,TRBJ1-5,many,CASSTRIGPSNQPQHF,TGTGCCAGCAGTACTAGGATTGGGCCGAGCAATCAGCCCCAGCATTTT
TRBV28,TRBD1,TRBJ2-1,many,CASSLDRGFYNEQFF,TGTGCCAGCAGCTTAGACAGGGGGTTTTACAATGAGCAGTTCTTC
TRBV20-1,TRBD2,TRBJ2-1,NA,CSARVGTSGNEQFF,TGCAGTGCTAGAGTCGGGACTAGCGGCAATGAGCAGTTCTTC
TRBV15,TRBD1,TRBJ1-5,NA,CATSSLLPGGWVNQPQHF,TGTGCCACCAGCAGTCTACTGCCAGGGGGCTGGGTGAATCAGCCCCAGCATTTT
TRBV30,NA,TRBJ2-7,NA,CACPPAGLEQYF,TGTGCCTGCCCACCCGCAGGGCTCGAGCAGTACTTC
TRBV20-1,TRBD1,TRBJ1-2,once,CSATLPDRLKSRYGYTF,TGCAGTGCAACACTCCCGGACAGGCTGAAAAGTCGGTATGGCTACACCTTC
TRBV18,NA,TRBJ1-5,many,CASSQDRFPTQPQHF,TGTGCCAGCTCACAAGACAGATTCCCCACTCAGCCCCAGCATTTT
TRBV20-1,TRBD2,TRBJ2-5,many,CSASRLAGVQETQYF,TGCAGTGCTTCAAGACTAGCGGGGGTCCAAGAGACCCAGTACTTC
TRBV6-1,TRBD2,TRBJ2-1,many,CASSYSSGRASEQFF,TGTGCCAGCAGTTACTCTAGCGGCCGGGCGAGTGAGCAGTTCTTC
TRBV6-1,TRBD2,TRBJ2-7,NA,CATLVSGGPKSSYEQYF,TGTGCCACCCTTGTAAGCGGGGGCCCTAAAAGCTCCTACGAGCAGTACTTC
TRBV28,NA,TRBJ2-7,many,CASSFSGGVEQYF,TGTGCCAGCAGTTTTAGCGGTGGGGTCGAGCAGTACTTC